The clone carrying this T cell receptor (beta chain) was counted between two and nine times. Each CDR3 protein is one row after TCRdb ran MiXCR on the 5' RACE reads. The data contain hundreds of thousands of distinct CDR3 sequences, approximately 7.9% of them seen just once; the ten biggest clones take up under 7%. The sample comes from a study of identical twins. J was trimmed by 3 bases and V by 6 bases; bases with no gene match: 4. The CDR3 is 14 amino acids. There were only healthy Caucasians among the donors. These records were also assigned to another study, of yellow fever vaccine responses in identical twins.

The sequence was collected from a woman under 30 in good health. The sample consisted of CD8+ T cells sorted from blood. V usage is TRBV12-3 or TRBV12-4 and J usage is TRBJ1-3; 8 bases map to TRBD1. The CDR3 is CASSLTGDGNTIYF. DNA of the CDR3: TGTGCCAGCAGCCTGACAGGGGATGGAAACACCATATATTTT.